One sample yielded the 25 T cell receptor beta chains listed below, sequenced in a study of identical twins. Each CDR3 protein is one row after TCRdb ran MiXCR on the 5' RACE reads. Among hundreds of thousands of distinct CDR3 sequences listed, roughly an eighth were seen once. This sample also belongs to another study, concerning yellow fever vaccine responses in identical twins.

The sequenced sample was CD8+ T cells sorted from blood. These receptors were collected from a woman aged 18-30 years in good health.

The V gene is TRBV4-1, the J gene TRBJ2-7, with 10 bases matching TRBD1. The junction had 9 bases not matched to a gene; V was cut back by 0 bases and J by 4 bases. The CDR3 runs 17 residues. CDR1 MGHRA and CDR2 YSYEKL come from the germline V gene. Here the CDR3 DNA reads TGCGCCAGCAGCCAAGAGTCTCCGGGACAGGGGTCGTACGAGCAGTACGTC. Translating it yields CASSQESPGQGSYEQYV.

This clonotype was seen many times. As DNA, the CDR3 is TGTGCCAGCACAGCGGACAGGGGAATGGGGGAGCAGTACTTC. Translating gives CASTADRGMGEQYF. V gene TRBV6-4 combines with J gene TRBJ2-7; 9 nucleotides line up with TRBD1. Germline-derived CDR1 and CDR2 are MRHNA and SNTAGT. The CDR3 extends over 14 amino acids. The V and J ends lost 7 bases and 7 bases, in that order; junction bases with no gene match: 11.

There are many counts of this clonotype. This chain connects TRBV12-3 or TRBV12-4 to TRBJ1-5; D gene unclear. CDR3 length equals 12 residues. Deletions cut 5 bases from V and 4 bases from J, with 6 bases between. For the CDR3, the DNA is TGTGCCAGCAGTCCTTTAAATCAGCCCCAGCATTTT. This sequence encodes CASSPLNQPQHF.

DNA for the CDR3: TGTGCCAGCAGCCAGCTTCGGGACGAGCAGTACTTC. It translates to CASSQLRDEQYF. The chain uses TRBV3-1 and TRBJ2-7, with D unclear. Per germline, CDR1 LGHDT and CDR2 YNNKEL (reference sequence). V lost 3 bases, J lost 5 bases, and 8 bases lay in between. The length of the CDR3 is 12 residues.

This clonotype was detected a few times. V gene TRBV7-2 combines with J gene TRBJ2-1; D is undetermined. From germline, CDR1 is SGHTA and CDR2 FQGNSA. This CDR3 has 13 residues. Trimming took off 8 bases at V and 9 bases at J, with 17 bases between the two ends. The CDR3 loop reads CASGSRRVSEQFF. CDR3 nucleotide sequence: TGTGCCAGCGGGTCGCGTAGGGTAAGTGAGCAGTTCTTC.

The CDR3 DNA reads as TGTGCCAGCAGTGCGACAGGGGGCACTGAAGCTTTCTTT. Translating it yields CASSATGGTEAFF. This rearrangement joins TRBV27 to TRBJ1-1; 9 positions agree with TRBD1. Germline V gene data show CDR1 as MNHEY and CDR2 as SMNVEV (reference sequence). This CDR3 has 13 residues. V shed 5 bases and J 4 bases; nucleotides not matched to a gene: 2.

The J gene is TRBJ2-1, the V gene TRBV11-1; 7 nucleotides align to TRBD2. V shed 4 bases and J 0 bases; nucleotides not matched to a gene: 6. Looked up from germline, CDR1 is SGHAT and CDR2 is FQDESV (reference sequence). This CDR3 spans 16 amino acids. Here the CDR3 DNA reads TGTGCCAGCAGCTCGATGACTAGCACCTCCTACAATGAGCAGTTCTTC. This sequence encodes CASSSMTSTSYNEQFF. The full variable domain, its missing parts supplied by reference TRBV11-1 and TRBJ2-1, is EAEVAQSPRYKITEKSQAVAFWCDPISGHATLYWYRQILGQGPELLVQFQDESVVDDSQLPKDRFSAERLKGVDSTLKIQPAELGDSAMYLCASSSMTSTSYNEQFFGPGTRLTVL.

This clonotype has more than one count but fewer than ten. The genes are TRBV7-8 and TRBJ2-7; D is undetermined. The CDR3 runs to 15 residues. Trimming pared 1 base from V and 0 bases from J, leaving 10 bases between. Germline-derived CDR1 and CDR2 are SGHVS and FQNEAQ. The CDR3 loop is CASSLGVTVSYEQYV. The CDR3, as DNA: TGTGCCAGCAGCTTAGGAGTGACGGTCTCCTACGAGCAGTACGTC.

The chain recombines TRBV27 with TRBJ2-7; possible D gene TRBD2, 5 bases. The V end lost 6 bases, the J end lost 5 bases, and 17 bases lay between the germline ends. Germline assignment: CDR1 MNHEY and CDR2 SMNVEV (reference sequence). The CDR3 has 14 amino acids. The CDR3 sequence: CASSPSGRTHEQYV. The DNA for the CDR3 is TGTGCCAGCAGCCCAAGCGGACGCACCCACGAGCAGTACGTC.

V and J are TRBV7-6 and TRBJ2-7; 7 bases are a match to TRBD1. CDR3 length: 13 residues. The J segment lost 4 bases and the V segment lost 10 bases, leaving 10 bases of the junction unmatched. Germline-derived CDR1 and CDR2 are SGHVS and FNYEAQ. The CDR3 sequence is CANRQGTTYEQYF. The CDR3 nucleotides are TGTGCCAACAGACAGGGAACTACTTACGAGCAGTACTTC.

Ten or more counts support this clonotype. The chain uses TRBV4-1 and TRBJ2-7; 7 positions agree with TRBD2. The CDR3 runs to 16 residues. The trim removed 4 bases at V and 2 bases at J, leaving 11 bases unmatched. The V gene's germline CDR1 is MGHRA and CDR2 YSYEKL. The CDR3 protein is CASSRIGTGGPYEQYF. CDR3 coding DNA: TGCGCCAGCAGCCGAATTGGGACGGGGGGACCCTACGAGCAGTACTTC.

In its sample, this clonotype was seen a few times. The CDR3 spells CASALGGTEAFF. The CDR3 nucleotides are TGTGCTAGTGCACTGGGAGGCACTGAAGCTTTCTTT. The chain links TRBV12-5 to TRBJ1-1; unclear D gene. The length of the CDR3 is 12 residues. Germline assignment: CDR1 LGHNT and CDR2 FRNRAP. Trimming shortened V by 7 bases and J by 4 bases, and 10 bases separated the two germline ends.

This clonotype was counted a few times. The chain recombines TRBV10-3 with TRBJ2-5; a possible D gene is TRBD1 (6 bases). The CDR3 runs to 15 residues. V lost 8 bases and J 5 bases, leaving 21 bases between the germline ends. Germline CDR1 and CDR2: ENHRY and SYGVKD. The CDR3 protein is CAIARYRVWGETQYF. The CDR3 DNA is TGTGCCATCGCACGCTACAGGGTCTGGGGGGAGACCCAGTACTTC.

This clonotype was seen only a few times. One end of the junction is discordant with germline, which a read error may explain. The CDR3, as DNA: TGTGCCAGCAGCTTGGGGTCACTCGCGAGATTC. This sequence encodes CASSLGSLARF. The chain uses TRBV5-5 and TRBJ2-7; D remains unclear. The CDR3 length is 11 residues. CDR1 and CDR2 from the germline V gene are SGHKS and YYEKEE (reference sequence). The full variable domain, its missing parts supplied by reference TRBV5-5 and TRBJ2-7, is DAGVTQSPTHLIKTRGQQVTLRCSPISGHKSVSWYQQVLGQGPQFIFQYYEKEERGRGNFPDRFSARQFPNYSSELNVNALLLGDSALYLCASSLGSLARFGPGTRLTVT.

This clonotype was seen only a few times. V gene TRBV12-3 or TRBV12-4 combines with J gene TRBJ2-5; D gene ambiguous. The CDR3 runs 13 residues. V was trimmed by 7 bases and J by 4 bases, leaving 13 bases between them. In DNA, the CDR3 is TGTGCCAGCATTCCTGTTTGGGGAGAGACCCAGTACTTC. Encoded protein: CASIPVWGETQYF.

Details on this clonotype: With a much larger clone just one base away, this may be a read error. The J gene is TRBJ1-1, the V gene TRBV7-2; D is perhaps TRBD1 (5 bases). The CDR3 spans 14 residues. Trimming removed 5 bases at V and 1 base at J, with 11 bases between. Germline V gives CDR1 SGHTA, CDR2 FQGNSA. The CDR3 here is CASSLGAWNTEAFF. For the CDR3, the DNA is TGTGCCAGCAGCCTCGGGGCCTGGAACACTGAAGCTTTCTTT. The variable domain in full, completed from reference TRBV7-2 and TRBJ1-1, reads GAGVSQSPSNKVTEKGKDVELRCDPISGHTALYWYRQSLGQGLEFLIYFQGNSAPDKSGLPSDRFSAERTGGSVSTLTIQRTQQEDSAVYLCASSLGAWNTEAFFGQGTRLTVV.

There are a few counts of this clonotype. CDR3 protein: CASSPGIFGGNTGELFF. CDR3 DNA: TGTGCCAGCAGTCCTGGAATCTTTGGAGGGAACACCGGGGAGCTGTTTTTT. The gene calls are TRBV12-3 or TRBV12-4 and TRBJ2-2; a possible D gene is TRBD2 (5 bases). V lost 5 bases and J 1 base, leaving 17 bases between the germline ends. This CDR3 spans 17 amino acids.

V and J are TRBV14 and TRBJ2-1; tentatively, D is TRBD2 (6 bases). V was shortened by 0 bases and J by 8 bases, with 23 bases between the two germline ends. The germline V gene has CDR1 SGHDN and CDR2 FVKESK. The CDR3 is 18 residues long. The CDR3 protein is CASSQDISSGGFVDEQFF. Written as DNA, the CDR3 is TGTGCCAGCAGCCAAGATATCTCTTCCGGGGGATTTGTAGATGAGCAGTTCTTC.

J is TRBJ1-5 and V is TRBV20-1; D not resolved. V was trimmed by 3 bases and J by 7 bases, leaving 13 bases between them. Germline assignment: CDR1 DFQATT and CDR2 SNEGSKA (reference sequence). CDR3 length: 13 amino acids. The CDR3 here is CSASGGWYQPQHF. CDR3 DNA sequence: TGCAGTGCTAGCGGTGGGTGGTACCAGCCCCAGCATTTT.

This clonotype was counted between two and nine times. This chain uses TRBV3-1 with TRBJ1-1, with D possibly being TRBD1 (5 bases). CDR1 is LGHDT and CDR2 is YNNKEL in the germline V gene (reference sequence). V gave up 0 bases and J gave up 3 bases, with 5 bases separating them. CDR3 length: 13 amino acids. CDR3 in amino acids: CASSQEGDTEAFF. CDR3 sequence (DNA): TGTGCCAGCAGCCAAGAGGGGGACACTGAAGCTTTCTTT.

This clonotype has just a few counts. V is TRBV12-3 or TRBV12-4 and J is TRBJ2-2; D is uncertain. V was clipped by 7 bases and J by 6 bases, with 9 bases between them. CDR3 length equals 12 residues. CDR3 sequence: CASTPGSGELFF. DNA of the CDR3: TGTGCCAGCACCCCGGGCTCCGGGGAGCTGTTTTTT.

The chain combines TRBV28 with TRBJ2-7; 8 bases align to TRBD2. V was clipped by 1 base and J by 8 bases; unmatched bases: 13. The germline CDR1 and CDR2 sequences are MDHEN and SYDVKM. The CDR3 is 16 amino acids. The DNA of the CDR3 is TGTGCCAGCAGTTTATTCGGCGGGACTAGACCCGACCAGCAGTACTTC. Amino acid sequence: CASSLFGGTRPDQQYF.

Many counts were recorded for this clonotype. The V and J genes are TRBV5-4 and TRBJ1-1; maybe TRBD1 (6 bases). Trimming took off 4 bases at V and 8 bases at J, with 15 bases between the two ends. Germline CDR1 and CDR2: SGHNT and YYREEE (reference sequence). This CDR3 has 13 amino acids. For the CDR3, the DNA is TGTGCCAGCAGCCCAGGAGGGACACCAGAAGCTTTCTTT. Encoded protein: CASSPGGTPEAFF.

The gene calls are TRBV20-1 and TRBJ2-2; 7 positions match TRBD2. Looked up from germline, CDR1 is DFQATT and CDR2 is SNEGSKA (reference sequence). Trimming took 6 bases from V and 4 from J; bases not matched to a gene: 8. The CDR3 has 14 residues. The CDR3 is CSAPGSGGTGELFF. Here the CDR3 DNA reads TGCAGTGCGCCAGGTTCGGGGGGCACCGGGGAGCTGTTTTTT.

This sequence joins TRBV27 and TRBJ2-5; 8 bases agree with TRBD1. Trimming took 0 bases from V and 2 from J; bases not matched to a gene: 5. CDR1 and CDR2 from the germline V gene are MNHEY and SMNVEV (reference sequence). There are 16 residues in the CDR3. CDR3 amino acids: CASSLSVGTGQETQYF. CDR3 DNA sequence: TGTGCCAGCAGTTTATCAGTCGGGACAGGTCAAGAGACCCAGTACTTC.